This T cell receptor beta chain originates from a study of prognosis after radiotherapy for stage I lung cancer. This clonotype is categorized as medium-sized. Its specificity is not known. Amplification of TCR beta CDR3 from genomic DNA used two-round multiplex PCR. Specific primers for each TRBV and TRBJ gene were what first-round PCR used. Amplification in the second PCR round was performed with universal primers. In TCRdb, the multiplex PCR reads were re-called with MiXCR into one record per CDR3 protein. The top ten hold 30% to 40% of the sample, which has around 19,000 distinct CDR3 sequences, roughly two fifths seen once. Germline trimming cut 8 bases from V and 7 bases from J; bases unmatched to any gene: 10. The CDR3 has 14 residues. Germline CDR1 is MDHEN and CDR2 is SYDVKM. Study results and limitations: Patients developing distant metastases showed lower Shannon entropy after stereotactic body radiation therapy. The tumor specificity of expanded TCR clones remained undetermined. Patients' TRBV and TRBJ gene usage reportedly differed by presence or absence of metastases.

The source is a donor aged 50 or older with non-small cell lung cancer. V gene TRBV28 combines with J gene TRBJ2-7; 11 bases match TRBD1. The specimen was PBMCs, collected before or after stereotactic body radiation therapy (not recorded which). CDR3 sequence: CASRPGQGAWEQYF. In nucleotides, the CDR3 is TGTGCCAGCCGGCCCGGACAGGGGGCTTGGGAGCAGTACTTC.